This T cell receptor beta chain was sequenced for a study of T cells in Graves' hyperthyroidism and ophthalmopathy. Study-level findings and limits: Ophthalmopathy and stable hyperthyroidism were separated by a 13 V-J model. Most clonotypes expanded in the thyroid (above 0.001) were also present in blood.

As for this clonotype: Its cognate antigen is unknown.

Using RNA transcripts as the source, TCR beta CDR3 regions were amplified. When the TCR CDR3 underwent first-round RT-PCR, the HTBI primer set was used. TCRdb processed the multiplex PCR reads anew with MiXCR; each CDR3 protein has one entry. The repertoire includes hundreds of thousands of distinct CDR3 sequences, approximately 40% of them detected once, and more than 7% sits in the top ten. The V gene's germline CDR1 is LNHDA and CDR2 SQIVND (reference sequence). V shed 7 bases and J shed 1 base, with 16 bases lying between them. The CDR3 totals 15 residues. The study excluded patients with uncontrolled infection, other autoimmune disease, pregnancy or lactation. Diagnosing involved the use of clinical symptoms, serum thyroxine and TRAb, thyroid ultrasound and orbital computed tomography.

This clonotype originated in a man between 18 and 35 years old with Graves' hyperthyroidism. Material for sequencing was blood. The J gene is TRBJ1-1, the V gene TRBV19; tentative D call: TRBD1 (6 bases). The CDR3, as DNA: TGTGCCAGTACTCATCAGGGGACAAAGAACACTGAAGCTTTCTTT. It encodes CASTHQGTKNTEAFF.